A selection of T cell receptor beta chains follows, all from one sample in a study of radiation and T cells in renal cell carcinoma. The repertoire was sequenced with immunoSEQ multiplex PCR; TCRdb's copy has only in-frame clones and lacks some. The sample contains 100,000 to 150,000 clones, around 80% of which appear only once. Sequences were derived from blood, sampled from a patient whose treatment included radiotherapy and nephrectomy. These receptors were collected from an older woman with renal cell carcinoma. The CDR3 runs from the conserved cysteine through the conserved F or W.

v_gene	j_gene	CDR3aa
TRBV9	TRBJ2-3	CASSVGSSMTDTQYF
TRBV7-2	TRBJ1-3	CASSPNIALGGNTIYF
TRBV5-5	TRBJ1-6	CASSLNRNSPLHF
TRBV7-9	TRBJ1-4	CASSLTAGVEKLFF
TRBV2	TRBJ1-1	CASRDPSAGNTEAFF
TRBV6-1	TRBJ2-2	CASSDLGGSTGELFF
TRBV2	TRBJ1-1	CASTPDRDTEAFF
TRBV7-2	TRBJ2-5	CASSLQGPLETQYF
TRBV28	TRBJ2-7	CASSFQGNEQYF
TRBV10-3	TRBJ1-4	CAISGQVREKLFF
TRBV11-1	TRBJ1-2	CASSLGQGLYGYTF
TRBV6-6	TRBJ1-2	CASSYSQGGHYGYTF
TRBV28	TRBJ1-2	CASSFGTLYGYTF
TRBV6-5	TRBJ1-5	CASSLVLDSNQPQHF
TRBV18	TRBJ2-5	CASSPEVGETQYF
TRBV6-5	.	CASSYRGSGSYEQYF
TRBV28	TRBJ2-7	CASRTAAYEQYF
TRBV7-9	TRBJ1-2	CASNDLIGRGDYGYTF
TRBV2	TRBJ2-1	CASSEAGSSGGYNEQFF
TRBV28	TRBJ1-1	CASISGDTEAFF
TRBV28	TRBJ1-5	CASSFPRGGDQPQHF
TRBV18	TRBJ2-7	CASSPRQGYEQYF
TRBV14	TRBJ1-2	CASSQSQGNYGYTF
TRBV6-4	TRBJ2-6	CASSDTSGANVLTF
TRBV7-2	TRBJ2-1	CASSLVVAEQFF
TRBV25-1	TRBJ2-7	CASSAGQAVFGEQYF
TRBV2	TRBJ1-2	CASSEVGGHGYTF
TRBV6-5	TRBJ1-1	CASSYSISGSTEAFF
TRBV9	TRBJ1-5	CASSALSDQPQHF
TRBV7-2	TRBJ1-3	CATPGQLSGNTIYF
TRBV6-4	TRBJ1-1	CASRQGVGNTEAFF
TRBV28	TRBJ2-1	CASSSRSGGVTNEQFF
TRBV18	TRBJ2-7	CASSPPGGQGEQYF
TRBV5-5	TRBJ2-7	CASSLVGYEQYF
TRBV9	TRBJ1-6	CASSVGYISTLHF
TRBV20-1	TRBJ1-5	CSARNHQPQHF
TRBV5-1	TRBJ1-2	CASSLAGVGGYTF
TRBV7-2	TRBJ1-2	CASSPVEANYGYTF
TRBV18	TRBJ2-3	CASSPYQAKDTQYF
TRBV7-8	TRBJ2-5	CASSLLRGGPETQYF
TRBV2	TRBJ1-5	CASSAQGPNQPQHF
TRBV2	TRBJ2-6	CASNRETGANVLTF
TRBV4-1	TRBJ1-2	CASSPSGGANYGYTF
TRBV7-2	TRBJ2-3	CASSLRLAGAPDTQYF
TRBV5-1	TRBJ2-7	CASSLQGSSYEQYF
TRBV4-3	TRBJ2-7	CASSQDWGSGMFNEQYF
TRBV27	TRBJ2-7	CASSSLGTSGAGEQYF
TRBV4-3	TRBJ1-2	CASSQERGRGNYGYTF
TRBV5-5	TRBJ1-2	CASRDQRYGYTF
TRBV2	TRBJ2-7	CASSLDIYEQYF
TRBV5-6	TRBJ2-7	CASSRSGLAGGISYEQYF
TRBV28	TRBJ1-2	CASSLSVGLEGQGSNYGYTF